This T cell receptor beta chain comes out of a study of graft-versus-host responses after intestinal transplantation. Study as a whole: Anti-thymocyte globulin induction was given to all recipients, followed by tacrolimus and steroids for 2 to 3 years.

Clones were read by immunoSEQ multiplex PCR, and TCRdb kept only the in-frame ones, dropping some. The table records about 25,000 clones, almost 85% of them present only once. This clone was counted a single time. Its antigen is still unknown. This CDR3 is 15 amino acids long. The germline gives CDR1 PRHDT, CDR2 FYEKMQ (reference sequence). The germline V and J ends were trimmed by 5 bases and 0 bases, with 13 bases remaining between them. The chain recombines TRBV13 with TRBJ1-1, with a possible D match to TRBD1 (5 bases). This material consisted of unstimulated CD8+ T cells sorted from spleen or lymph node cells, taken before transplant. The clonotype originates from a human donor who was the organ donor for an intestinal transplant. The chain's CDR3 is CASSPPGPMNTEAFF. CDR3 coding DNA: TGTGCCAGCAGCCCCCCGGGACCTATGAACACTGAAGCTTTCTTT.